These 31 T cell receptor beta chains came from one sample sequenced in a study of T-cell reconstitution after alpha-beta-depleted transplantation in children. This sample's TCRbeta library carried unique molecular identifier barcodes. TCRdb redid the calling of the PCR reads with MiXCR, one entry per CDR3 protein. This sample has around 450,000 distinct CDR3 sequences, with roughly a tenth found just once. Source: PBMCs, taken before TCRalphabeta/CD19-depleted stem cell transplant. These receptors came from a child aged 2 to 10 with inherited bone marrow failure, due to receive a stem cell transplant.

This clonotype has at least ten counts. The chain carries TRBV5-1 and TRBJ2-1; 14 bases map to TRBD2. The CDR3 contains 14 residues. CDR1 is SGHRS and CDR2 is YFSETQ in the germline V gene. The V gene end was trimmed by 3 bases and the J gene end by 8 bases; junction bases not matched to a gene: 1. The CDR3 sequence is CASSWTSGRYEQFF. The CDR3 DNA is TGCGCCAGCAGCTGGACTAGCGGGAGGTATGAGCAGTTCTTC.

This clonotype was seen many times. CDR3 DNA: TGCGCCAGCAGCCAAGGGAACAGCGGGAGTAATGAGCAGTTCTTC. Translated: CASSQGNSGSNEQFF. The V and J genes are TRBV4-1 and TRBJ2-1; 8 positions match TRBD2. This CDR3 has 15 residues. V shed 1 base and J 7 bases; nucleotides not matched to a gene: 6. Germline V CDR1 and CDR2: MGHRA, YSYEKL.

CDR3 sequence reads: CASSIRKEGGNEQFF. CDR3 DNA sequence: TGTGCCAGCAGTATTAGGAAGGAAGGAGGCAATGAGCAGTTCTTC. The V and J genes are TRBV5-4 and TRBJ2-1, with a weak D call TRBD2 (5 bases). The CDR3 contains 15 residues. Germline lookup yields CDR1 SGHNT and CDR2 YYREEE (reference sequence). V was pared by 5 bases and J by 6 bases, with 18 bases between.

There are many counts of this clonotype. V usage is TRBV29-1 and J usage is TRBJ2-7, with D maybe TRBD1 (5 bases). The CDR3 length is 12 residues. V was pared by 5 bases and J by 0 bases, with 8 bases between. Germline CDR1 reads SQVTM; CDR2 reads ANQGSEA. CDR3 bases: TGCAGCGTTCGCCAGGGCTCCTACGAGCAGTACTTC. Its translation: CSVRQGSYEQYF.

There are many counts of this clonotype. J is TRBJ2-3 and V is TRBV18; 7 bases are shared with TRBD2. With 6 bases clipped from V and 2 bases from J, the junction kept 8 bases outside the gene matches. CDR1 KGHSH and CDR2 LQKENI come from the germline V gene. The CDR3 is 15 amino acids. This CDR3 reads CASSRDYLYTDTQYF. As DNA, the CDR3 is TGTGCCAGCTCCCGGGACTACCTGTACACAGATACGCAGTATTTT.

CDR3 residues: CASSRIRQETQYF. In nucleotides, the CDR3 is TGTGCCAGCAGCCGAATACGGCAAGAGACCCAGTACTTC. The V call is TRBV5-4, the J call TRBJ2-5; D not resolved. Trimming removed 4 bases at V and 2 bases at J, with 9 bases between. Germline V gene lookup returns CDR1 SGHNT and CDR2 YYREEE (reference sequence). The CDR3 has 13 residues.

To note about this clonotype: Given a much more abundant clone one base away, this may be a read error. The chain couples TRBV12-3 or TRBV12-4 to TRBJ1-3, with D unclear. This CDR3 has 16 amino acids. The CDR3 loop is CASIRGGPLSGNTINF. The CDR3 DNA follows: TGTGCCAGCATCCGAGGAGGGCCCCTCTCTGGAAACACCATAAATTTT.

This clonotype was detected many times. V gene TRBV18 combines with J gene TRBJ1-1, with D maybe TRBD1 (5 bases). CDR3 length equals 13 residues. Trimming shortened V by 6 bases and J by 3 bases, and 11 bases separated the two germline ends. Germline V gene lookup returns CDR1 KGHSH and CDR2 LQKENI. This chain's CDR3 is CASSQGLDTEAFF. The CDR3 nucleotides read TGTGCCAGCTCCCAGGGACTGGACACTGAAGCTTTCTTT.

There are many counts of this clonotype. V gene TRBV12-3 or TRBV12-4 combines with J gene TRBJ1-6; 7 nucleotides align to TRBD1. The CDR3 totals 15 residues. V was clipped by 2 bases and J by 9 bases; unmatched bases: 7. CDR3 residues: CASSLSRTGGSPLHF. The CDR3 DNA sequence: TGTGCCAGCAGTTTAAGTAGGACAGGTGGTTCACCCCTCCACTTT.

This clonotype was seen at least ten times. The chain carries TRBV5-1 and TRBJ2-5; the D gene is possibly TRBD2 (5 bases). CDR1 SGHRS and CDR2 YFSETQ come from the germline V gene. The CDR3 runs to 17 residues. V was pared by 1 base and J by 2 bases, with 18 bases between. In DNA form, the CDR3 reads TGCGCCAGCAGCTTGTACATCGGCGGCGCGGGTCAAGAGACCCAGTACTTC. It yields the protein CASSLYIGGAGQETQYF. Looking up the rest from reference TRBV5-1 and TRBJ2-5 gives the full variable domain: KAGVTQTPRYLIKTRGQQVTLSCSPISGHRSVSWYQQTPGQGLQFLFEYFSETQRNKGNFPGRFSGRQFSNSRSEMNVSTLELGDSALYLCASSLYIGGAGQETQYFGPGTRLLVL.

This clonotype has ten or more counts. This chain links TRBV19 with TRBJ1-5; D is uncertain. This CDR3 is built from 15 residues. Germline CDR1 LNHDA, CDR2 SQIVND (reference sequence). Trimming removed 5 bases from V and 2 bases from J, with 13 bases in between. The CDR3 nucleotides are TGTGCCAGTAGTGTCGAGGGCAGCCGCAATCAGCCCCAGCATTTT. This translates into CASSVEGSRNQPQHF.

This clonotype was found a few times. The chain combines TRBV20-1 with TRBJ2-3; TRBD2 aligns across 14 bases. The CDR3 runs to 15 residues. Germline V gene sequence: CDR1 DFQATT, CDR2 SNEGSKA (reference sequence). V shed 3 bases and J 4 bases; nucleotides not matched to a gene: 3. This chain's CDR3 is CSARGLAGAPDTQYF. Here the CDR3 DNA reads TGCAGTGCTAGGGGACTAGCGGGAGCGCCAGATACGCAGTATTTT.

This clonotype was counted many times. The chain has TRBV2 and TRBJ2-4; 7 positions match TRBD1. The V gene's germline CDR1 is SNHLY and CDR2 FYNNEI. With 7 bases clipped from V and 5 bases from J, the junction kept 2 bases outside the gene matches. The CDR3 runs 12 residues. The CDR3 is CASKDRENIQYF. In DNA, the CDR3 is TGTGCCAGCAAAGACAGGGAAAACATTCAGTACTTC.

This clonotype was counted at least ten times. The V gene is TRBV4-3, the J gene TRBJ1-1; 8 bases align to TRBD1. Germline V gene data show CDR1 as LGHNA and CDR2 as YSLEER. V dropped 0 bases and J dropped 4; count of bases not matched to a gene: 1. The CDR3 runs 14 residues. This CDR3 is CASSQDQGATEAFF. The CDR3 DNA reads as TGCGCCAGCAGCCAAGATCAGGGGGCCACTGAAGCTTTCTTT.

This clonotype occurred many times. The chain has TRBV20-1 and TRBJ2-7; D is unresolved. Germline assignment: CDR1 DFQATT and CDR2 SNEGSKA (reference sequence). The CDR3 is made up of 12 amino acids. V shed 1 base and J shed 4 bases, with 8 bases lying between them. The DNA of the CDR3 is TGCAGTGCTAGAGTGCAGCAGTACGAGCAGTACTTC. Protein: CSARVQQYEQYF.

The rearrangement uses TRBV12-3 or TRBV12-4 and TRBJ2-3; tentatively, D is TRBD1 or TRBD2 (5 bases each). This CDR3 comprises 15 residues. V lost 5 bases and J 3 bases, leaving 15 bases between the germline ends. The CDR3 DNA follows: TGTGCCAGCAGTGAGGACATGTGGGAGACAGATACGCAGTATTTT. Amino acid sequence: CASSEDMWETDTQYF.

A few counts support this clonotype. V and J are TRBV30 and TRBJ2-7; D remains ambiguous. CDR3 size: 12 residues. Germline CDR1 GTSNPN, CDR2 SVGIG (reference sequence). V shed 0 bases and J shed 2 bases, with 5 bases lying between them. DNA for the CDR3: TGTGCCTGGAGTGTAACACCCTACGAGCAGTACTTC. Protein product: CAWSVTPYEQYF.

A few counts support this clonotype. The chain couples TRBV30 to TRBJ2-1; D gene unclear. The CDR3 runs 12 residues. The germline V and J ends were trimmed by 2 bases and 0 bases, with 2 bases remaining between them. CDR1 GTSNPN and CDR2 SVGIG come from the germline V gene (reference sequence). The CDR3 region is CAWSHSYNEQFF. The DNA for the CDR3 is TGTGCCTGGAGTCACTCCTACAATGAGCAGTTCTTC.

A word on this clonotype: This may come from a read error, since a much larger clone is one base off. The chain recombines TRBV4-3 with TRBJ2-3; D could derive from TRBD1 or TRBD2 (5 bases each). The CDR3 has 15 residues. Germline V gene data show CDR1 as LGHNA and CDR2 as YSLEER. V gave up 0 bases and J gave up 4 bases, with 11 bases separating them. CDR3 sequence (DNA): TGCGCCAGCAGCCAAGATGGGGGATGCGCAGATACGCAGTATTTT. Protein product: CASSQDGGCADTQYF.

At least ten counts were recorded for this clonotype. The chain recombines TRBV9 with TRBJ2-7; 7 bases map to TRBD1. The CDR3 extends over 15 amino acids. CDR1 is SGDLS, CDR2 YYNGEE, per germline. Trimming at V came to 0 bases and at J to 3 bases, leaving 6 bases not matched to a gene. CDR3 nucleotides: TGTGCCAGCAGCGTAGGTTTAACAGGGGACTACGAGCAGTACTTC. This sequence encodes CASSVGLTGDYEQYF.

The genes are TRBV7-8 and TRBJ1-3, with 7 bases matching TRBD1. Trimming took 0 bases from V and 8 from J; bases not matched to a gene: 4. In germline, CDR1 is SGHVS, CDR2 FQNEAQ. The CDR3 sequence is 14 residues long. The CDR3 DNA is TGTGCCAGCAGCTTAGCGTCGCAGGGGGACACCATATATTTT. It yields the protein CASSLASQGDTIYF.

In its sample, this clonotype was seen many times. V and J are TRBV28 and TRBJ2-7; perhaps TRBD1 as D (6 bases). This CDR3 is 15 amino acids long. The V end was cut by 4 bases, the J end by 2 bases, with 15 bases between. CDR1 and CDR2 (germline): MDHEN, SYDVKM. This chain's CDR3 is CASSYIDRSPYEQYF. The CDR3 nucleotides are TGTGCCAGCAGTTATATTGACAGGAGCCCCTACGAGCAGTACTTC.

The V gene is TRBV20-1, the J gene TRBJ1-6; D not certain. Trimming shortened V by 0 bases and J by 7 bases, and 10 bases separated the two germline ends. The CDR3 consists of 14 residues. The germline V gene has CDR1 DFQATT and CDR2 SNEGSKA (reference sequence). For the CDR3, the DNA is TGCAGTGCTAGAGATGCAGGCGGGAATTCACCCCTCCACTTT. Amino acid sequence: CSARDAGGNSPLHF.

The J gene is TRBJ2-6, the V gene TRBV21-1; the table calls TRBD1, which could not be checked here. TRBV21-1 is reported as a pseudogene. The CDR3 runs to 17 residues. The CDR3 coding sequence is TGTGCCAGCAGCAAACGACAGTTTAGCTCTGGGGCCAACGTCCTGACTTTC. Translation gives CASSKRQFSSGANVLTF.

This clonotype has a count of ten or more. The V and J genes are TRBV9 and TRBJ2-3; TRBD2 might be the D (5 bases). Germline V gene data show CDR1 as SGDLS and CDR2 as YYNGEE. CDR3 size: 15 residues. With 2 bases removed from V and 2 bases from J, the gap between germline ends came to 12 bases. CDR3: CASSVESGNTDTQYF. CDR3 DNA sequence: TGTGCCAGCAGCGTTGAATCGGGGAACACAGATACGCAGTATTTT.

This clonotype was counted many times. This chain connects TRBV20-1 to TRBJ2-7; possible D gene TRBD2, 6 bases. The CDR3 runs 14 residues. V was cut by 3 bases and J by 0 bases, with 12 bases left in between. Germline V gene sequence: CDR1 DFQATT, CDR2 SNEGSKA (reference sequence). The CDR3 sequence is CSASDSGTSYEQYF. DNA for the CDR3: TGCAGTGCTAGTGATAGCGGAACCTCCTACGAGCAGTACTTC.

This clonotype was found a few times. The V gene is TRBV5-1, the J gene TRBJ2-1; D might be TRBD2 (5 bases). The length of the CDR3 is 14 residues. V gave up 4 bases and J gave up 3 bases, with 11 bases separating them. CDR1 is SGHRS, CDR2 YFSETQ, per germline. CDR3 in DNA: TGCGCCAGCAGCCGGGCCGGGGACTACAATGAGCAGTTCTTC. This sequence encodes CASSRAGDYNEQFF.

The chain couples TRBV4-3 to TRBJ1-1; D is perhaps TRBD1 (5 bases). Trimming left V 4 bases short and J 6 bases short, with 18 bases between. The germline CDR1 and CDR2 sequences are LGHNA and YSLEER. The CDR3 is 15 amino acids. The CDR3 DNA follows: TGCGCCAGCAGCCGATTCGTTACAGGAGACGCTGAAGCTTTCTTT. Residues: CASSRFVTGDAEAFF.

Written as DNA, the CDR3 is TGTGCCAGCAGCTTTGGGGTCGTAGTCACTGAAGCTTTCTTT. Its translation is CASSFGVVVTEAFF. The chain employs TRBV7-9 and TRBJ1-1, with D hard to call. V lost 3 bases to trimming and J lost 4 bases, with 12 bases between them. CDR3 length: 14 residues. Germline V gives CDR1 SEHNR, CDR2 FQNEAQ (reference sequence).

This clonotype was counted a few times. The CDR3 spells CSVLTVSYEQYF. The DNA for the CDR3 is TGCAGCGTTTTGACAGTCTCCTACGAGCAGTACTTC. This chain connects TRBV29-1 to TRBJ2-7; TRBD1 might be the D (5 bases). In germline, CDR1 is SQVTM, CDR2 ANQGSEA. V shed 5 bases and J shed 0 bases, with 8 bases lying between them. CDR3 length: 12 amino acids.

This clonotype was recorded many times. The V gene is TRBV12-3 or TRBV12-4, the J gene TRBJ2-3; D unresolved. The CDR3 contains 11 residues. Between the trimmed V and J ends, which lost 6 bases and 5 bases, there was a span of 6 bases. CDR3 residues: CASSVQDTQYF. In DNA, the CDR3 is TGTGCCAGCAGCGTGCAAGATACGCAGTATTTT.